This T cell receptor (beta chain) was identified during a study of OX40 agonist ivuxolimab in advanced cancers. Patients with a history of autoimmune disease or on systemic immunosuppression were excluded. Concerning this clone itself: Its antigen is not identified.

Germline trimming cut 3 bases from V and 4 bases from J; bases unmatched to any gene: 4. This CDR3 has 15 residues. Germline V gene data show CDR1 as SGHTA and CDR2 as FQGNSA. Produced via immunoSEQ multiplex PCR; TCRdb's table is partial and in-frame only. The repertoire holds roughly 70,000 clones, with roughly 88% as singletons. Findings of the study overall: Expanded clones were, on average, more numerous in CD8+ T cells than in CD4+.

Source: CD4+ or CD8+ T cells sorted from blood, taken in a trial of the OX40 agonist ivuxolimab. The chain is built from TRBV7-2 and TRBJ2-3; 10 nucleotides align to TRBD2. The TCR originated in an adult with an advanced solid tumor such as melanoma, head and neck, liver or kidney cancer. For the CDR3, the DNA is TGTGCCAGCAGCTTGTGGGGGACTAGCGCAGATACGCAGTATTTT. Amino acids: CASSLWGTSADTQYF. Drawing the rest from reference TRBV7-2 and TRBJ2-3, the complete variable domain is GAGVSQSPSNKVTEKGKDVELRCDPISGHTALYWYRQSLGQGLEFLIYFQGNSAPDKSGLPSDRFSAERTGGSVSTLTIQRTQQEDSAVYLCASSLWGTSADTQYFGPGTRLTVL.